Included here is one TCR beta chain sequence, with context. In the authors' workflow: Amplification from reference gene primers served as the basis for estimated nucleated cell counts. Data came from immunoSEQ multiplex PCR; TCRdb stores just in-frame clones and leaves some out. D and trimming were read from the DNA, whereas the V and J calls and clone size are those reported in that table. The data show around 270,000 clones, around 84% seen once. The data belong to a study of blood T cell repertoires in COVID-19. Looking at the study overall: Italy, Spain and the United States were the sources of the convalescent and acute COVID-19 samples.

CDR1 and CDR2 from the germline V gene are LNHNV and YYDKDF (reference sequence). The CDR3 totals 15 residues. Trimming shortened V by 0 bases and J by 6 bases, and 14 bases separated the two germline ends. The sequencing sample was made of peripheral blood. The chain links TRBV15 to TRBJ1-2; unclear D gene. The TCR comes from a woman between 40 and 50 years old who had recovered from COVID-19. In DNA, the CDR3 is TGTGCCACCAGCAGAGATCGAGGAGGAATTAATGGCTACACCTTC. This translates into CATSRDRGGINGYTF.